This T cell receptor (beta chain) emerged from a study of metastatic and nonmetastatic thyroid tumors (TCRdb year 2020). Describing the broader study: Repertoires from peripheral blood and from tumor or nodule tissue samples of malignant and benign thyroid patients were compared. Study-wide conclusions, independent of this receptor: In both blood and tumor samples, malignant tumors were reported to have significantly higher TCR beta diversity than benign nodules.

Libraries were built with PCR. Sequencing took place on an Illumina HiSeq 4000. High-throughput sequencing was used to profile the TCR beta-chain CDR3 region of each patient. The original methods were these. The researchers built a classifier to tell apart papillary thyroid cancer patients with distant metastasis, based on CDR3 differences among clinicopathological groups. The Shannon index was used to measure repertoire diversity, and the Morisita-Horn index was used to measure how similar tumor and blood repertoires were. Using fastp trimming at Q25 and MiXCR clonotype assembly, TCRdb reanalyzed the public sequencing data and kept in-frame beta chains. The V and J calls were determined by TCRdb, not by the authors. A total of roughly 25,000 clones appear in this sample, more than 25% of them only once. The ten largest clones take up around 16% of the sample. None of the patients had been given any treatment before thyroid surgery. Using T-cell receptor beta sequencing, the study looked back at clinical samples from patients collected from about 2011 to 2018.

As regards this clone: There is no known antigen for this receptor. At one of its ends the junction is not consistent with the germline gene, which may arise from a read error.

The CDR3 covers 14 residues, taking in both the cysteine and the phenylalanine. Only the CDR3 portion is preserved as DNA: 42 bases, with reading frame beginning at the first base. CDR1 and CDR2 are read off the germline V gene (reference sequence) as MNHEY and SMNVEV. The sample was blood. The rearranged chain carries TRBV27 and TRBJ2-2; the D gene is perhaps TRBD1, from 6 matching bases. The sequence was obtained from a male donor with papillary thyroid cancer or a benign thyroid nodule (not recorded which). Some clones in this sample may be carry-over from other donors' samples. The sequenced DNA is TGCACCAGCAAACCTCGGACAGTTGGCGTGGAGCTGTTTTTT. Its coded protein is CTSKPRTVGVELFF.